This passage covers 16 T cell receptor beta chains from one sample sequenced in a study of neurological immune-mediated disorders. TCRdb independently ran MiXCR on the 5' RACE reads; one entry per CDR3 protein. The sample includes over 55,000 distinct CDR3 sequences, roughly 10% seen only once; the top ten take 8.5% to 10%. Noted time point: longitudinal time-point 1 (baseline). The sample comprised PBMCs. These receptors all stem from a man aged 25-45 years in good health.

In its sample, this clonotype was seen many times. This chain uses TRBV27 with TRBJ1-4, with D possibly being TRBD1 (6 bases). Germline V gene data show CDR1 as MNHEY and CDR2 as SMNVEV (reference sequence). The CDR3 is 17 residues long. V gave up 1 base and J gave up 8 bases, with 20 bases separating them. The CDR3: CASSLFPRGRGGEKLFF. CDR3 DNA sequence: TGTGCCAGCAGTTTATTCCCTCGGGGGCGGGGTGGAGAAAAACTGTTTTTT.

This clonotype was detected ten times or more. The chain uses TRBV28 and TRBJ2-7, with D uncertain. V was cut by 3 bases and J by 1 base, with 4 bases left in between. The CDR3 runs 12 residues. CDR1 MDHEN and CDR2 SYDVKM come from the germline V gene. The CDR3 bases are TGTGCCAGCAGTTTCGAGTCCTACGAGCAGTACTTC. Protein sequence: CASSFESYEQYF.

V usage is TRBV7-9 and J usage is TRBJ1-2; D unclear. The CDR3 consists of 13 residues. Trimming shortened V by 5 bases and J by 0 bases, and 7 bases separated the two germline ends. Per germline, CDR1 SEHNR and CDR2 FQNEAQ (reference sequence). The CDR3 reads CASSHVANYGYTF. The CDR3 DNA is TGTGCCAGCAGCCACGTAGCTAACTATGGCTACACCTTC.

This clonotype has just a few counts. CDR3 amino acids: CAIGQGARADTQYF. DNA for the CDR3: TGTGCCATCGGACAGGGGGCACGGGCAGATACGCAGTATTTT. The V gene is TRBV7-7, the J gene TRBJ2-3; 11 bases are shared with TRBD1. There are 14 residues in the CDR3. V was pared by 10 bases and J by 4 bases, with 7 bases of the junction left unmatched. Germline V gives CDR1 SSHAT, CDR2 FNYEAQ (reference sequence).

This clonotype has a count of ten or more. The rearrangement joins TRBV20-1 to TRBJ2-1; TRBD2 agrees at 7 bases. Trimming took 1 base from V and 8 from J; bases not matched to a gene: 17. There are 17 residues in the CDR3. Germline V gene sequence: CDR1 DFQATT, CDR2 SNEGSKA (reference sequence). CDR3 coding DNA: TGCAGTGCTAGAGTTTTGGGTGAGGTGCGGGAGTTAGATGAGCAGTTCTTC. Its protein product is CSARVLGEVRELDEQFF.

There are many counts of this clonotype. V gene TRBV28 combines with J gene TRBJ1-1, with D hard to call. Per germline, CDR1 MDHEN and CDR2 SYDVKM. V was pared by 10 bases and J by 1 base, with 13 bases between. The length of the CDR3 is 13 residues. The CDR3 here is CATVRPQNTEAFF. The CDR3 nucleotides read TGTGCCACCGTACGGCCGCAGAACACTGAAGCTTTCTTT.

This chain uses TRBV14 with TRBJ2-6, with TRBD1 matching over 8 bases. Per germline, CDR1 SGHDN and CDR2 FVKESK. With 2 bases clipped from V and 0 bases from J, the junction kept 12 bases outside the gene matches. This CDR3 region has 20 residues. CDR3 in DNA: TGTGCCAGCAGCCAAATTCCCGGGACAGGTTCAACCTCTGGGGCCAACGTCCTGACTTTC. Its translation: CASSQIPGTGSTSGANVLTF. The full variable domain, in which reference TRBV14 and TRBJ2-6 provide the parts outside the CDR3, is EAGVTQFPSHSVIEKGQTVTLRCDPISGHDNLYWYRRVMGKEIKFLLHFVKESKQDESGMPNNRFLAERTGGTYSTLKVQPAELEDSGVYFCASSQIPGTGSTSGANVLTFGAGSRLTVL.

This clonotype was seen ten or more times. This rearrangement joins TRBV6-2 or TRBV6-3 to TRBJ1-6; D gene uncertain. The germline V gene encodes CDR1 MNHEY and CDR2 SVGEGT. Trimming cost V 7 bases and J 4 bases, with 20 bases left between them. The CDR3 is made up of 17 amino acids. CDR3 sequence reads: CASTTGPPAGYNSPLHF. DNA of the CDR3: TGTGCCAGCACTACCGGACCGCCCGCGGGTTATAATTCACCCCTCCACTTT.

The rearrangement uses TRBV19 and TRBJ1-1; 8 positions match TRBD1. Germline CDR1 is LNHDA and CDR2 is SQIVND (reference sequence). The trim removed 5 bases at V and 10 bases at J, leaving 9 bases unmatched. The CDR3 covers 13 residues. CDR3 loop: CASSPADRAAAFF. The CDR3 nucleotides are TGTGCCAGTAGTCCAGCGGACAGGGCGGCAGCTTTCTTT.

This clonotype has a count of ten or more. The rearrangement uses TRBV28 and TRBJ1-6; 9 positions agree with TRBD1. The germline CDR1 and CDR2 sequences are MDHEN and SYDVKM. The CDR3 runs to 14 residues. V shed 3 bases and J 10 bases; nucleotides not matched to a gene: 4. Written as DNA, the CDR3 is TGTGCCAGCAGTTTGACCGGGACAGGGTCACCCCTCCACTTT. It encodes CASSLTGTGSPLHF.

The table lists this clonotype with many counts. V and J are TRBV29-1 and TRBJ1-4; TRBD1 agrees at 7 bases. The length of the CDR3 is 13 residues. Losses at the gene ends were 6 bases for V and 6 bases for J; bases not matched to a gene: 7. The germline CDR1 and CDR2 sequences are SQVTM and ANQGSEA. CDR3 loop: CSVRQGGDEKLFF. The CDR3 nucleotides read TGCAGCGTCCGACAGGGAGGGGATGAAAAACTGTTTTTT.

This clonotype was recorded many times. CDR3 DNA: TGCGCCAGCAGGGCGGGACAGGGGACCTACAATGAGCAGTTCTTC. It codes for CASRAGQGTYNEQFF. The rearrangement uses TRBV5-1 and TRBJ2-1; 10 bases align to TRBD1. Germline V gene sequence: CDR1 SGHRS, CDR2 YFSETQ. This CDR3 comprises 15 residues. The J segment lost 2 bases and the V segment lost 5 bases, leaving 4 bases of the junction unmatched.

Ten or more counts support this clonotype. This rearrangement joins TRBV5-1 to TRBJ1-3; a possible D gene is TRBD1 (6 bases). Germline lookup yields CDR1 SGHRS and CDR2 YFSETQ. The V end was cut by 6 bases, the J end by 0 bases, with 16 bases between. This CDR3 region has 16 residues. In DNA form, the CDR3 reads TGCGCCAGCACCACGGGGACATACGACTCTGGAAACACCATATATTTT. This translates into CASTTGTYDSGNTIYF.

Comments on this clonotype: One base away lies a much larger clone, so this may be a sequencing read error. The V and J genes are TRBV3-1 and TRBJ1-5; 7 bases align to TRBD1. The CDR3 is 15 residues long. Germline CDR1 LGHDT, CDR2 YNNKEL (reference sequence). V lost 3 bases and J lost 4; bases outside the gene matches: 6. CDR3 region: CASSQARGANQPQHF. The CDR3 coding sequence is TGTGCCAGCAGCCAGGCCAGGGGGGCGAATCAGCCCCAGCATTTT.

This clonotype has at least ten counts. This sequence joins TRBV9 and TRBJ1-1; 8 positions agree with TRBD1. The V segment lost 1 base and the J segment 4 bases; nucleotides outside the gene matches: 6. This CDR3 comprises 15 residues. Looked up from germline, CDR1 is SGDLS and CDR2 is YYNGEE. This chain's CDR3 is CASSVTETGATEAFF. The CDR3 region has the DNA TGTGCCAGCAGCGTAACCGAGACAGGGGCCACTGAAGCTTTCTTT.

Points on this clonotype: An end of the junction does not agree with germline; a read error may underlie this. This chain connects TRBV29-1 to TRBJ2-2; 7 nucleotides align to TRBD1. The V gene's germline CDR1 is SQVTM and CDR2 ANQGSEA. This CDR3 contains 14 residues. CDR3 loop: CSVEYRGDAGEPFF. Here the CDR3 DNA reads TGCAGCGTTGAGTACAGGGGTGACGCAGGGGAGCCGTTTTTT.